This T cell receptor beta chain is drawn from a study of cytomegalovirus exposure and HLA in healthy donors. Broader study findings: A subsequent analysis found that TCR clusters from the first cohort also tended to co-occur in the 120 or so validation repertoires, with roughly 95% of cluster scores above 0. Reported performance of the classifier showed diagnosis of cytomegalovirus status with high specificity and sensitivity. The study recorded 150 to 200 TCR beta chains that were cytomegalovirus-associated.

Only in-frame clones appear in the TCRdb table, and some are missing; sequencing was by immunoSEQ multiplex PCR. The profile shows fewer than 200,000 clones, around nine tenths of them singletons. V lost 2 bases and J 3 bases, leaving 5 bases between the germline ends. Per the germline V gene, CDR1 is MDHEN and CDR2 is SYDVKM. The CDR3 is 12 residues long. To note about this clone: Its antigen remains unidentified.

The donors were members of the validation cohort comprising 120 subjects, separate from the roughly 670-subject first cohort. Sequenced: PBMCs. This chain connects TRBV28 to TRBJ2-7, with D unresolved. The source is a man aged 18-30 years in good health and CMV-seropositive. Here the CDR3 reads CASSLTDYEQYF. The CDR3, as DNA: TGTGCCAGCAGTTTAACAGACTACGAGCAGTACTTC.